This TCR beta chain stems from a study of Ad26.COV2.S vaccination and SARS-CoV-2 variants (dated by TCRdb to about 2021). About the full investigation: The specificity and breadth of SARS-CoV-2-reactive T cell receptors after Ad26.COV2.S vaccination were assessed by TCRbeta repertoire sequencing. The TCR-sequenced set comprised approximately 30 samples: approximately 19 Ad26.COV2.S vaccine recipients, 5 placebo recipients and 8 SARS-CoV-2 convalescent individuals.

A remark on this clone: This receptor's antigen is unknown. No much larger clone exists at a distance of one base, and base qualities are not known.

The sample's time point label is to be understood as: individuals recovered from natural SARS-CoV-2 infection. The trim is 4 bases for V and 6 bases for J, with a gap of 25 bases between the germline ends. Reading the germline V gene gives CDR1 SGHRS and CDR2 YFSETQ. The CDR3 spans 17 residues, from the cysteine through the phenylalanine. Only CDR3 DNA remains: 51 bases, in frame from the first base. The immunoSEQ Assay was used to sequence TCRbeta CDR3 regions. After extraction, genomic DNA underwent amplification by bias-controlled multiplex PCR, followed by high-throughput sequencing. In the authors' own workflow: Collapsing and filtering of sequences were performed to quantify the absolute abundance of each unique TCRbeta CDR3 region. T cell fraction was estimated by normalizing TCRbeta template counts to usable DNA, with usable DNA measured through amplification of reference genes found in all nucleated cells. Repertoire TCRs were annotated as SARS-CoV-2-specific by exact matching of V gene, CDR3 amino acid sequence and J gene to a known reactive TCR set. MIRA supplied the reference SARS-CoV-2 TCR set, which was filtered for enrichment in COVID-19-positive ImmuneCODE repertoires so that public or cross-reactive TCRs were removed. Using the MIRA antigens, annotated TCRs were further analysed by specific ORF or by position within an ORF. Breadth was defined as annotated unique rearrangements over total unique productive rearrangements; depth was the summed frequency of those rearrangements. Two-sided Wilcoxon rank-sum tests were used to compare TCR breadth between groups. Entries here come from immuneACCESS through TCRdb and include only in-frame sequences with V and J called. Some clones fail to appear in such tables; in the studies checked, an unresolved V gene covers under half of the shortfall, and the cause of the remainder is unknown. That table supplies the V and J calls and clone size; D and trimming were determined from the DNA. A total of about 180,000 clones appear in this sample, around 88% of them only once. The top ten hold under 7.5% of the sample.

Broad study findings and their caveats: Higher spike-specific TCR breadth was observed in Ad26.COV2.S recipients than in placebo recipients (P = 0.0014). After vaccination, spike-specific CD8+ and CD4+ T cell responses were reported to show substantial breadth. The authors noted that the TCR breadth and depth analyses may have underestimated total T cell responses. Vaccine and placebo recipients had similar non-spike TCR breadth, a finding consistent with the vaccine containing only spike.

The material was peripheral blood, obtained after recovery from COVID-19. The clonotype comes from a human donor who had recovered from COVID-19. The chain is made from TRBV5-1 and TRBJ1-1; a confident D gene designation cannot be given. The CDR3 region: CASSTSSSRLKTAEAFF. The DNA sequence is as follows: TGCGCCAGCAGCACATCATCCTCAAGGTTAAAAACGGCTGAAGCTTTCTTT.